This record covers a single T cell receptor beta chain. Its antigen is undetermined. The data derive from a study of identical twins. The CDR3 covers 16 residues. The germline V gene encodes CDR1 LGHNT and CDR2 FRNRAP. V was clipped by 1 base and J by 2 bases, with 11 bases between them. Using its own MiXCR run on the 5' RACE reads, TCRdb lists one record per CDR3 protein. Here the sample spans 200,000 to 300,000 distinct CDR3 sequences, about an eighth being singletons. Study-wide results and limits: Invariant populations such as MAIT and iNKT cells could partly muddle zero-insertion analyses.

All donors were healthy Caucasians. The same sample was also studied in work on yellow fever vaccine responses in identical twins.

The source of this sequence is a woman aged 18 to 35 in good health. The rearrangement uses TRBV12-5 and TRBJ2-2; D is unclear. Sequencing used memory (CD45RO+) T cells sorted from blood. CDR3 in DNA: TGTGCTAGTGGTTTGGGAGGTGCCGGTAACACCGGGGAGCTGTTTTTT. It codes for CASGLGGAGNTGELFF.